A selection of T cell receptor beta chains follows, all from one sample in a study of OX40 agonist ivuxolimab in advanced cancers. This table comes from immunoSEQ multiplex PCR, and its TCRdb copy is limited to in-frame clones, with some not included. The table has about 60,000 clones, around four fifths seen once; the top ten hold around 2.8%. Source: CD4+ or CD8+ T cells sorted from blood, taken in a trial of the OX40 agonist ivuxolimab. The source is an adult with an advanced solid tumor such as melanoma, head and neck, liver or kidney cancer. CDR3s include the opening cysteine and the closing phenylalanine or tryptophan.

V gene,CDR3 protein
TRBV11-3,CASSIDEQFF
TRBV5-5,CASRFGLAGENIQYF
TRBV7-2,CASSLQGGPSDTQYF
TRBV7-2,CASSSLGGISTDTQYF
TRBV6-5,CASRRTSGGNTQYF
TRBV28,CASSLSGGLRNTEAFF
TRBV5-4,CASSPSDQGTGFDSPLHF
TRBV13,CASSLYGSRRGGYEQYF
TRBV14,CASSSGTSGSNEQFF
TRBV5-1,CASSPGQDEQYF
TRBV7-9,CASSLAGTGKYQPQHF
TRBV6-5,CASSSQGGGSYGYTF
TRBV23-1,CASSHPRDRGRFEQFF
TRBV30,CAWSLDLWGDTQYF
TRBV19,CASSPGTSTFEKLFF
TRBV18,CASSSNTLAGGGYGYTF
TRBV7-9,CASSFGPEDQYF
TRBV9,CASSVGASGSTDTQYF
TRBV5-1,CASSLAPLAASTDTQYF
TRBV18,CASSPVSGVASTDTQYF
TRBV6-5,CASSRQTLNTEAFF
TRBV7-2,CASSPGSLAGYNEQFF
TRBV29-1,CSVGGTGGSGANVLTF
TRBV7-9,CASGRRREVEQFF
TRBV6-6,CASRWGQASTGELFF
TRBV6-4,CASSDSGVTNTGELFF
TRBV10-2,CASRPGAMYGYTF
TRBV27,CASSLRGQSTDTQYF
TRBV11-2,CASSSQGIRERDHYEQYF
TRBV7-2,CASSFRRGQPQHF
TRBV7-2,CASSVGHDTTYEQYF
TRBV6-1,CASSPSGVYEQYF
TRBV5-1,CASSAGTSSYNEQFF
TRBV5-6,CASSLEGTDTQYF
TRBV19,CASFGGGWNSPLHF
TRBV7-9,CASSQGGGGLGNEQFF